The 2 T cell receptor beta chains given below trace back to one sample, sequenced in a study of identical twins. Using its own MiXCR run on the 5' RACE reads, TCRdb lists one record per CDR3 protein. The sample lists 1.5 million to 2 million distinct CDR3 sequences; roughly 35% were seen once. The sequenced sample consisted of cord blood. These receptors were obtained from a newborn girl in good health.

This sequence joins TRBV4-2 and TRBJ2-3; D is possibly TRBD1 (6 bases). CDR1 and CDR2 (germline): LGHNA, YNFKEQ. This CDR3 region has 14 residues. V lost 9 bases and J 2 bases, leaving 15 bases between the germline ends. The chain's CDR3 is CASTLGADTDTQYF. In DNA, the CDR3 is TGTGCCAGTACACTGGGGGCCGACACAGATACGCAGTATTTT.

This chain links TRBV6-1 with TRBJ2-4; possibly TRBD1 for D (5 bases). The CDR3 loop spans 16 amino acids. The V end lost 0 bases, the J end lost 2 bases, and 11 bases lay between the germline ends. The germline gives CDR1 MNHNS, CDR2 SASEGT. CDR3 sequence (DNA): TGTGCCAGCAGTGAAGCTCCCTGGACATCCAAAAACATTCAGTACTTC. This codes for CASSEAPWTSKNIQYF.